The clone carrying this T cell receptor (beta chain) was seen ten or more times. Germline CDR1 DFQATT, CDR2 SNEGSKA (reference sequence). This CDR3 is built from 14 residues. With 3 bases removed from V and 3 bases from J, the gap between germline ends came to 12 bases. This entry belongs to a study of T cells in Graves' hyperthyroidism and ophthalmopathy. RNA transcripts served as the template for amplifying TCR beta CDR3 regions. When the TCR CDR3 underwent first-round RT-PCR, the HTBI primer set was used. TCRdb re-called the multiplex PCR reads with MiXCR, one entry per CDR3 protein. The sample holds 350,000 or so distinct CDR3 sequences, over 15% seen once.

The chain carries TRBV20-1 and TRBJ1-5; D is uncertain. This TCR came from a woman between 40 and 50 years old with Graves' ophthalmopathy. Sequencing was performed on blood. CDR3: CSASEGDYNQPQHF. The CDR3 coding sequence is TGCAGTGCTAGTGAGGGCGATTACAATCAGCCCCAGCATTTT.